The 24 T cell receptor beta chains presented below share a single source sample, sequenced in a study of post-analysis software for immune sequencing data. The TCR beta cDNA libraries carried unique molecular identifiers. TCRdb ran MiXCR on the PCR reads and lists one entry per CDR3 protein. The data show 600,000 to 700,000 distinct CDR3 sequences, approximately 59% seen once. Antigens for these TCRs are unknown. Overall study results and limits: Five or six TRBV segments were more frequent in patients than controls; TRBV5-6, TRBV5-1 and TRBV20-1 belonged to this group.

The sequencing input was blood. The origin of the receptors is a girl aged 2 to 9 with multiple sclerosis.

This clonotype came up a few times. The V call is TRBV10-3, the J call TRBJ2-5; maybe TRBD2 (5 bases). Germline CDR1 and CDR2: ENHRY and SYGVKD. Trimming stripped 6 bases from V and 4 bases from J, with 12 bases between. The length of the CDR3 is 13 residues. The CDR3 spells CAISRIGGETQYF. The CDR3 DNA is TGTGCCATCAGCCGGATTGGAGGAGAGACCCAGTACTTC.

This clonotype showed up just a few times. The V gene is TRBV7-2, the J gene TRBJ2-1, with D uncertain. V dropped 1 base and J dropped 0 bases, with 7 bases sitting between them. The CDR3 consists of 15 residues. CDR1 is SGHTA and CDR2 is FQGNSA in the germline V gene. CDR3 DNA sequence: TGTGCCAGCAGCTTAGAGGCCGTCTCCTACAATGAGCAGTTCTTC. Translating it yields CASSLEAVSYNEQFF.

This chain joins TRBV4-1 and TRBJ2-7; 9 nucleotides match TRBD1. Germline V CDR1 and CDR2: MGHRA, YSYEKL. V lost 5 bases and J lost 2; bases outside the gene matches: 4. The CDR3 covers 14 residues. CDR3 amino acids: CASSGTGYTYEQYF. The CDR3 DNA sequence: TGCGCCAGCAGCGGGACAGGGTACACCTACGAGCAGTACTTC.

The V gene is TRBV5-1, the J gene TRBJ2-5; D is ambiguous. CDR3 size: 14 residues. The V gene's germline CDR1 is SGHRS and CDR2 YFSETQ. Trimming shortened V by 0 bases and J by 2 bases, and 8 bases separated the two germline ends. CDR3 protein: CASSLEQPQETQYF. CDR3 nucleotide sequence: TGCGCCAGCAGCTTGGAACAGCCACAAGAGACCCAGTACTTC.

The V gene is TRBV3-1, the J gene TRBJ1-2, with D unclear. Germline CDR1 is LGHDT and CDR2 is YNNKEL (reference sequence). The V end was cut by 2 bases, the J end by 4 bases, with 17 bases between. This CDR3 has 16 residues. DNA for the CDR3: TGTGCCAGCAGCCAATGGTACGGGGAAGGTGGCTATGGCTACACCTTC. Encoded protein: CASSQWYGEGGYGYTF.

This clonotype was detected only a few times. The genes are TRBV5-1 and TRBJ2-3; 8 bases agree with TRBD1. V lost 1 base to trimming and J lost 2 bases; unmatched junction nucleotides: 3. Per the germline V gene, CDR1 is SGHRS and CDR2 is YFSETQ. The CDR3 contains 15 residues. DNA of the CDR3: TGCGCCAGCAGCTTGCAGGGGGCCCACACAGATACGCAGTATTTT. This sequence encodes CASSLQGAHTDTQYF.

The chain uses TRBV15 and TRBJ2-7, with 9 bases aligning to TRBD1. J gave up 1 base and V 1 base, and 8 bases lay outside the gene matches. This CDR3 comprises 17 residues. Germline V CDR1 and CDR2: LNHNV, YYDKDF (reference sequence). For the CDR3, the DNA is TGTGCCACCAGCAGAGTTCAGGGGACAGGGCTTTCCTACGAGCAGTACTTC. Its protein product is CATSRVQGTGLSYEQYF.

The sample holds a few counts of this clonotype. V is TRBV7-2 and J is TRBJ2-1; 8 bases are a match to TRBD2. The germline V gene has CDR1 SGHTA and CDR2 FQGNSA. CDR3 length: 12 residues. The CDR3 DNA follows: TGTGTGGCGGGGGGTTATAACAATGAGCAGTTCTTC. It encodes CVAGGYNNEQFF.

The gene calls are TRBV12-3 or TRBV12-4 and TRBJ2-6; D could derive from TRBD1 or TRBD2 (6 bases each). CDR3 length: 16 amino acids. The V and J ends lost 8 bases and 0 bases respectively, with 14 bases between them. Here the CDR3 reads CASCGTPISGANVLTF. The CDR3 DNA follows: TGTGCCAGCTGCGGGACACCAATCTCTGGGGCCAACGTCCTGACTTTC.

In nucleotides, the CDR3 is TGTGCCAGCAGCCGTCGGGTGGGAGGATCCTACAATGAGCAGTTCTTC. Protein: CASSRRVGGSYNEQFF. This sequence joins TRBV7-3 and TRBJ2-1, with a weak D call TRBD2 (6 bases). This CDR3 has 16 residues. V was pared by 5 bases and J by 1 base, with 15 bases between. Germline-derived CDR1 and CDR2 are SGHTA and FQGTGA.

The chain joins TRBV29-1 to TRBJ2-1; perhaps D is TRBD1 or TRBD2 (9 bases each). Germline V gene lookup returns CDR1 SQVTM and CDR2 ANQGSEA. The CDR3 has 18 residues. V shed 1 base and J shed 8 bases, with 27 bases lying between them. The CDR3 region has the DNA TGCAGCGTTGAAGGGGGACAGGGTCTGGGGACTAGCCAACATGAGCAGTTCTTC. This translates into CSVEGGQGLGTSQHEQFF.

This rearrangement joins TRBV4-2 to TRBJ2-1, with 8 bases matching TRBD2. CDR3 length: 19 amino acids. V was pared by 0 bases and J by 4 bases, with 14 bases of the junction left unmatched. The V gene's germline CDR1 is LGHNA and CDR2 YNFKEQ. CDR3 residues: CASSQDPAGGLDLYNEQFF. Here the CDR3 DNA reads TGTGCCAGCAGCCAAGACCCGGCGGGGGGACTAGACTTATACAATGAGCAGTTCTTC.

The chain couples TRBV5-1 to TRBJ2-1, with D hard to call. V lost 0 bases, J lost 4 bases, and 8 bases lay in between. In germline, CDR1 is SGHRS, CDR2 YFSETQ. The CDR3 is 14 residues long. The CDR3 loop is CASSLAEPYNEQFF. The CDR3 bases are TGCGCCAGCAGCTTGGCGGAACCTTACAATGAGCAGTTCTTC. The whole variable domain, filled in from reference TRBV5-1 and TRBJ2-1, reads KAGVTQTPRYLIKTRGQQVTLSCSPISGHRSVSWYQQTPGQGLQFLFEYFSETQRNKGNFPGRFSGRQFSNSRSEMNVSTLELGDSALYLCASSLAEPYNEQFFGPGTRLTVL.

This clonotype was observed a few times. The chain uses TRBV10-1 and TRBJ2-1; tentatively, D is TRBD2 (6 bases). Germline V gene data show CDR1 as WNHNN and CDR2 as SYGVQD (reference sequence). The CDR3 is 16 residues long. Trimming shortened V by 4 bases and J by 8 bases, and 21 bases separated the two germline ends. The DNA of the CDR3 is TGCGCCAGCAGTGGCCCTTTGAGAGCGGGTGGAGATGAGCAGTTCTTC. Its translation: CASSGPLRAGGDEQFF.

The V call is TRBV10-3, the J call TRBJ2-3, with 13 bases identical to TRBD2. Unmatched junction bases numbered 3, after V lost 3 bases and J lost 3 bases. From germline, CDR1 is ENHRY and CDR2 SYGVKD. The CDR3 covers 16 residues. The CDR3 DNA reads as TGTGCCATCAGTGATCCGGGACTAGCGGGAACAGATACGCAGTATTTT. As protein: CAISDPGLAGTDTQYF.

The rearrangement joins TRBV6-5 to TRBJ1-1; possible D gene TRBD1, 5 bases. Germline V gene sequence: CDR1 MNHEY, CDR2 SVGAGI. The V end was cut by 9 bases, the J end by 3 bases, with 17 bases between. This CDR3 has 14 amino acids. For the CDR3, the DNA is TGTGCCAGTGTGGGGGTTGGTTGGGACACTGAAGCTTTCTTT. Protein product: CASVGVGWDTEAFF.

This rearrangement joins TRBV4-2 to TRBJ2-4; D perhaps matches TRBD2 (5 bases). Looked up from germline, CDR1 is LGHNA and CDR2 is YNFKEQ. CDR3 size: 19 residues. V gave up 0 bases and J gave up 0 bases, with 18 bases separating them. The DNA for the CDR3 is TGTGCCAGCAGCCAAGATCACGTCGACGGGATCCTAGCCAAAAACATTCAGTACTTC. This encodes CASSQDHVDGILAKNIQYF.

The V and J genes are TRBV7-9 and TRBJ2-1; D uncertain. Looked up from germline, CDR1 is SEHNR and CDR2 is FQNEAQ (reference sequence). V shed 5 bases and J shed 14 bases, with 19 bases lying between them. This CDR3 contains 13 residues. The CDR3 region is CASSLLEGPYEFF. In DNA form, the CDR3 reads TGTGCCAGCAGCCTCCTGGAAGGGCCCTATGAGTTCTTC. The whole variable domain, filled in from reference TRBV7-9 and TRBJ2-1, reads DTGVSQNPRHKITKRGQNVTFRCDPISEHNRLYWYRQTLGQGPEFLTYFQNEAQLEKSRLLSDRFSAERPKGSFSTLEIQRTEQGDSAMYLCASSLLEGPYEFFGPGTRLTVL.

CDR3 residues: CASSRPGQGNYGYTF. The CDR3 DNA reads as TGTGCCAGCAGCCGGCCCGGACAGGGAAACTATGGCTACACCTTC. This chain uses TRBV6-2 or TRBV6-3 with TRBJ1-2; 8 nucleotides line up with TRBD1. Losses at the gene ends were 6 bases for V and 2 bases for J; bases not matched to a gene: 8. The germline CDR1 and CDR2 sequences are MNHEY and SVGEGT. The CDR3 runs 15 residues.

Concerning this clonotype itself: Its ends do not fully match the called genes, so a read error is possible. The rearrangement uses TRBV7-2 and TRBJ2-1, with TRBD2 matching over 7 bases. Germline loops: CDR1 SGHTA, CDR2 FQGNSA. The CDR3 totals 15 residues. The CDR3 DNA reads TGTGCCAGCAGATTAGCGGGCCTAATACCCCCTGAGCAGTTCTTC. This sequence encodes CASRLAGLIPPEQFF.

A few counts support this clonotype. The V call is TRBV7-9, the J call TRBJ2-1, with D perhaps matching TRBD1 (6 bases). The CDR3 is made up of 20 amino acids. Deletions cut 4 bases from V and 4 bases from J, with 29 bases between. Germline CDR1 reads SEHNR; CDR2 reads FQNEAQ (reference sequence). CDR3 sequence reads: CASSSFGQSKAHGGYNEQFF. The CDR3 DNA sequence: TGTGCCAGCAGCTCGTTCGGACAGAGTAAAGCCCATGGAGGTTACAATGAGCAGTTCTTC.

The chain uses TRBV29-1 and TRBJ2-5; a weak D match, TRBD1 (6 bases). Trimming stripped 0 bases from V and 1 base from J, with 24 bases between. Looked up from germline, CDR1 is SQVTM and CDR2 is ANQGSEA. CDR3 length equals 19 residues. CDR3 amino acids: CSVEDLSGQTILIQETQYF. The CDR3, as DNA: TGCAGCGTTGAAGATCTTTCGGGACAAACAATACTAATCCAAGAGACCCAGTACTTC.

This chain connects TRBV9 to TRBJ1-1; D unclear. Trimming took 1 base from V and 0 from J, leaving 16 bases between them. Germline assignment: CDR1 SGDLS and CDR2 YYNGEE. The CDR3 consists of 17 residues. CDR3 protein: CASSVSPQSPMNTEAFF. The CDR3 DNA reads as TGTGCCAGCAGCGTATCCCCGCAAAGCCCTATGAACACTGAAGCTTTCTTT.

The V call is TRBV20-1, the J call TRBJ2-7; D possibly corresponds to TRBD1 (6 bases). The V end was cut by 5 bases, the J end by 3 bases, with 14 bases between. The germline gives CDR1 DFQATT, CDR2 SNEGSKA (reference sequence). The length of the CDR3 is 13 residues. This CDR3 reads CSAGSGTIYEQYF. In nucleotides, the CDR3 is TGCAGTGCTGGGTCCGGGACAATCTACGAGCAGTACTTC.